Listed below are T cell receptor beta chains from one sample, sequenced in a study of monozygotic twins with inflammatory bowel disease. TCRdb re-called the 5' RACE reads and gives one entry per CDR3 protein, without DNA. The sample features about 330,000 distinct CDR3 sequences, with approximately 2% in its top ten. The sample comprised blood. These receptors originate from a human donor with ulcerative colitis or Crohn's disease, or a healthy co-twin of an affected twin (not recorded which). Both conserved end residues are part of each CDR3.

v_gene: TRBV5-1
j_gene: TRBJ2-1
CDR3aa: CASSPTALFNEQFF

v_gene: TRBV20-1
j_gene: TRBJ2-1
CDR3aa: CSARGEGGTYNEQFF

v_gene: TRBV20-1
j_gene: TRBJ1-2
CDR3aa: CSTEGRGNYGYTF

v_gene: TRBV20-1
j_gene: TRBJ1-1
CDR3aa: CSARDQGRNTEAFF

v_gene: TRBV20-1
j_gene: TRBJ1-2
CDR3aa: CSARDPTGGVYGYTF

v_gene: TRBV28
j_gene: TRBJ1-5
CDR3aa: CASSLYKGSNQPQHF

v_gene: TRBV28
j_gene: TRBJ2-2
CDR3aa: CASQPTGTNRELFF

v_gene: TRBV20-1
j_gene: TRBJ1-2
CDR3aa: CSASMPTGLYGYTF

v_gene: TRBV10-3
j_gene: TRBJ2-2
CDR3aa: CAISESLGYTGELFF

v_gene: TRBV5-5
j_gene: TRBJ2-5
CDR3aa: CASSRTGLETQYF

v_gene: TRBV5-4
j_gene: TRBJ1-2
CDR3aa: CASSLRQPNYGYTF

v_gene: TRBV4-2
j_gene: TRBJ1-2
CDR3aa: CASSQDNMRNGYTF

v_gene: TRBV29-1
j_gene: TRBJ2-1
CDR3aa: CSVEDPGAATWNEQFF

v_gene: TRBV29-1
j_gene: TRBJ2-3
CDR3aa: CSVEAPDGRAADTQYF

v_gene: TRBV5-6
j_gene: TRBJ1-1
CDR3aa: CASSLKDRGDTEAFF

v_gene: TRBV11-2
j_gene: TRBJ2-3
CDR3aa: CASSPGKVEVSGRDYTDTQYF

v_gene: TRBV19
j_gene: TRBJ2-1
CDR3aa: CASSIATTSSYNEQFF

v_gene: TRBV4-3
j_gene: TRBJ2-7
CDR3aa: CASSHRQGVGYEQYF

v_gene: TRBV12-3/TRBV12-4
j_gene: TRBJ2-7
CDR3aa: CASSPSGSGNEQYF

v_gene: TRBV27
j_gene: TRBJ2-1
CDR3aa: CASSALLAGGINEQFF

v_gene: TRBV24-1
j_gene: TRBJ1-5
CDR3aa: CATSDPARPHQPQHF

v_gene: TRBV4-1
j_gene: TRBJ1-1
CDR3aa: CASSPSSGGTEAFF

v_gene: TRBV12-3/TRBV12-4
j_gene: TRBJ2-1
CDR3aa: CASSLETTNGYNEQFF

v_gene: TRBV4-1
j_gene: TRBJ1-2
CDR3aa: CASSQEGAQGYTF

v_gene: TRBV7-6
j_gene: TRBJ2-1
CDR3aa: CASSSRGPYNEQVF

v_gene: TRBV15
j_gene: TRBJ2-5
CDR3aa: CATSRTRGLQETQYF

v_gene: TRBV5-1
j_gene: TRBJ2-3
CDR3aa: CASRPPTTDTQYF

v_gene: TRBV5-6
j_gene: TRBJ2-1
CDR3aa: CASSLDRRVQFF

v_gene: TRBV4-1
j_gene: TRBJ2-4
CDR3aa: CASSQEGNPRPQNIQYF

v_gene: TRBV7-9
j_gene: TRBJ1-1
CDR3aa: CASSLRAGGYPTEAFF

v_gene: TRBV5-1
j_gene: TRBJ1-1
CDR3aa: CASSLGEGLGVVDTEAFF

v_gene: TRBV15
j_gene: TRBJ2-1
CDR3aa: CATREREVRYNEQFF

v_gene: TRBV12-3/TRBV12-4
j_gene: TRBJ2-3
CDR3aa: CASSLGRGLTDTQYF

v_gene: TRBV5-5
j_gene: TRBJ1-3
CDR3aa: CASSLAAGSATIYF

v_gene: TRBV20-1
j_gene: TRBJ2-1
CDR3aa: CRSGRTYNEQFF

v_gene: TRBV20-1
j_gene: TRBJ2-3
CDR3aa: CSASWSGSTDTQYF

v_gene: TRBV6-2/TRBV6-3
j_gene: TRBJ2-2
CDR3aa: CASSYPRTGDVVGELFF

v_gene: TRBV10-2
j_gene: TRBJ2-7
CDR3aa: CASSEFVAGEQYF

v_gene: TRBV28
j_gene: TRBJ2-7
CDR3aa: CASSNGVIYEQYF

v_gene: TRBV11-1
j_gene: TRBJ2-7
CDR3aa: CASSLSGIQSSYEQYF

v_gene: TRBV7-2
j_gene: TRBJ2-1
CDR3aa: CASSTNNRAHNEQFF

v_gene: TRBV5-1
j_gene: TRBJ2-2
CDR3aa: CASSLEYTGELFF

v_gene: TRBV24-1
j_gene: TRBJ2-1
CDR3aa: CATSDRDSTNEQFF

v_gene: TRBV7-6
j_gene: TRBJ2-1
CDR3aa: CASSPTSTGSYNEQFF

v_gene: TRBV10-3
j_gene: TRBJ2-3
CDR3aa: CATRDSSRTDTQYF

v_gene: TRBV5-1
j_gene: TRBJ2-3
CDR3aa: CASSLGKGDTQYF

v_gene: TRBV12-3/TRBV12-4
j_gene: TRBJ1-1
CDR3aa: CASRYRGQESESGEAFF

v_gene: TRBV12-3/TRBV12-4
j_gene: TRBJ2-2
CDR3aa: CASTPRGANTGELFF

v_gene: TRBV4-1
j_gene: TRBJ2-5
CDR3aa: CASSPLASQETQYF

v_gene: TRBV5-1
j_gene: TRBJ2-7
CDR3aa: CASNRDRVWDEQYF